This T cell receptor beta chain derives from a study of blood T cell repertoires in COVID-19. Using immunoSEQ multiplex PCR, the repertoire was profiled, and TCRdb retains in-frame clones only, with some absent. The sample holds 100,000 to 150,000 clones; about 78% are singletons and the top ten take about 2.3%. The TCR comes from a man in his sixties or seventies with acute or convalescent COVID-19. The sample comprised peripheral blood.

In nucleotides, the CDR3 is TGTGCCAGCTCAGGGGGCAGTGGCTACACCTTC. It encodes CASSGGSGYTF. This chain connects TRBV18 to TRBJ1-2; D is perhaps TRBD1 (6 bases). Trimming left V 5 bases short and J 7 bases short, with 8 bases between. The V gene's germline CDR1 is KGHSH and CDR2 LQKENI. This CDR3 comprises 11 residues.